The next 31 T cell receptor beta chains were all read from a single sample in a study of identifying expanded T cells in peripheral blood (dated by TCRdb to the late 2010s). The library was prepared using the immunoSEQ multiplex PCR assay. TCRdb provides this immuneACCESS table in a form limited to in-frame rearrangements. Some clones are lacking; in checked studies, under half of them reflect an unresolved V gene, and why the rest are absent is not known. Recorded for this sample are about 82,000 clones; approximately 90% of them occurred a single time. 7.3% of the sample lies in the top ten. The material sequenced was blood. The receptors stem from a person between 18 and 75 years old in good health.

This clone appeared once. The chain joins TRBV9 to TRBJ1-4; D might be TRBD1 (5 bases). V was cut by 2 bases and J by 1 base, with 9 bases left in between. CDR3 size: 15 residues. Germline V gene data show CDR1 as SGDLS and CDR2 as YYNGEE. CDR3 protein: CASSVGGVTNEKLFF. The CDR3 DNA sequence: TGTGCCAGCAGCGTGGGGGGAGTAACTAATGAAAAACTGTTTTTT.

The chain recombines TRBV18 with TRBJ2-1; 10 nucleotides match TRBD2. This CDR3 region has 17 residues. The germline V gene has CDR1 KGHSH and CDR2 LQKENI. The ends lost 8 bases at V and 3 bases at J; junction bases unmatched: 13. The CDR3 region is CASRGSGRVYGYNEQFF. CDR3 in DNA: TGTGCCAGCAGGGGAAGCGGGAGGGTCTATGGCTACAATGAGCAGTTCTTC.

CDR3 amino acids: CASSLVENYNEQFF. The CDR3 DNA sequence: TGTGCCAGCAGCTTAGTGGAGAACTACAATGAGCAGTTCTTC. The chain is built from TRBV7-8 and TRBJ2-1; no clear D gene. Germline V gene data show CDR1 as SGHVS and CDR2 as FQNEAQ. V was pared by 1 base and J by 3 bases, with 7 bases between. This CDR3 spans 14 amino acids.

The genes are TRBV7-8 and TRBJ1-2; D might be TRBD1 (6 bases). This CDR3 is built from 15 residues. V was cut by 6 bases and J by 8 bases, with 22 bases left in between. Germline V gene data show CDR1 as SGHVS and CDR2 as FQNEAQ. CDR3 sequence reads: CASRLLQGAGGGYTF. In DNA, the CDR3 is TGTGCCAGCAGACTACTACAGGGAGCTGGCGGAGGCTACACCTTC.

The chain is built from TRBV30 and TRBJ2-7; 8 nucleotides line up with TRBD2. The CDR3 is 13 amino acids. Germline CDR1 GTSNPN, CDR2 SVGIG (reference sequence). The ends lost 5 bases at V and 2 bases at J; junction bases unmatched: 5. The DNA of the CDR3 is TGTGCCTGGGATAGCGGGGTGACCTACGAGCAGTACTTC. Protein sequence: CAWDSGVTYEQYF.

The chain joins TRBV7-2 to TRBJ1-2, with D possibly TRBD1 on 6 matching bases. V lost 1 base to trimming and J lost 8 bases, with 17 bases between them. Germline-derived CDR1 and CDR2 are SGHTA and FQGNSA. The CDR3 runs 15 residues. The CDR3 DNA follows: TGTGCCAGCAGCTTAGAGTGGGGGGCGGCCCTGGGCTACACCTTC. Translated: CASSLEWGAALGYTF.

V is TRBV5-1 and J is TRBJ1-3; D is possibly TRBD1 (6 bases). Germline-derived CDR1 and CDR2 are SGHRS and YFSETQ. V lost 0 bases, J lost 6 bases, and 19 bases lay in between. The CDR3 extends over 17 amino acids. The CDR3 spells CASSLGTNRETSNTIYF. The CDR3 DNA reads TGCGCCAGCAGCTTGGGGACCAACAGGGAAACATCAAACACCATATATTTT.

This chain links TRBV7-2 with TRBJ2-3; D possibly corresponds to TRBD1 (5 bases). This CDR3 spans 13 amino acids. Per germline, CDR1 SGHTA and CDR2 FQGNSA. Between the trimmed V and J ends, which lost 5 bases and 6 bases, there was a span of 12 bases. The CDR3 DNA sequence: TGTGCCAGCAGCGGACATATTCGCGATACGCAGTATTTT. Translating gives CASSGHIRDTQYF.

This chain joins TRBV5-4 and TRBJ2-1; D is possibly TRBD2 (6 bases). Germline CDR1 SGHNT, CDR2 YYREEE (reference sequence). V dropped 4 bases and J dropped 0 bases, with 14 bases sitting between them. The CDR3 has 16 residues. For the CDR3, the DNA is TGTGCCAGCAGCGTGGGGCGGGACTTCTCCTACAATGAGCAGTTCTTC. This gives the protein CASSVGRDFSYNEQFF.

The chain recombines TRBV10-3 with TRBJ2-1, with D possibly TRBD2 on 6 matching bases. Germline V gene data show CDR1 as ENHRY and CDR2 as SYGVKD. The CDR3 sequence is 12 residues long. V lost 9 bases and J 9 bases, leaving 15 bases between the germline ends. DNA of the CDR3: TGTGCCATTGGGCTCGGGGGAGTTGAGCAGTTCTTC. It yields the protein CAIGLGGVEQFF.

This chain joins TRBV6-1 and TRBJ1-1; 9 bases align to TRBD1. Germline loops: CDR1 MNHNS, CDR2 SASEGT. The junction had 4 bases not matched to a gene; V was cut back by 6 bases and J by 2 bases. The CDR3 length is 14 residues. CDR3 protein: CASSRTGVNTEAFF. The CDR3 region has the DNA TGTGCCAGCAGCAGGACAGGGGTCAACACTGAAGCTTTCTTT.

J is TRBJ2-1 and V is TRBV5-1; D remains unclear. The CDR3 is 17 amino acids. CDR1 SGHRS and CDR2 YFSETQ come from the germline V gene. The V end lost 2 bases, the J end lost 0 bases, and 15 bases lay between the germline ends. The CDR3, as DNA: TGCGCCAGCAGCTTAGATAGGGCCCAAAGCTCCTACAATGAGCAGTTCTTC. Its protein product is CASSLDRAQSSYNEQFF.

In its sample, this clone was seen a few times. The chain couples TRBV5-1 to TRBJ1-2; 8 bases match TRBD1. J gave up 6 bases and V 4 bases, and 5 bases lay outside the gene matches. Germline V CDR1 and CDR2: SGHRS, YFSETQ. There are 13 residues in the CDR3. CDR3 sequence: CASSMQDRDGYTF. The CDR3 DNA reads as TGCGCCAGCAGCATGCAGGACAGGGATGGCTACACCTTC.

The chain uses TRBV2 and TRBJ2-3; TRBD1 matches 9 bases. CDR3 length equals 14 residues. V trimming: 6 bases; J trimming: 3 bases; junction bases outside the gene matches: 4. The germline gives CDR1 SNHLY, CDR2 FYNNEI. The CDR3 sequence: CASSWDRVTDTQYF. CDR3 DNA sequence: TGTGCCAGCAGCTGGGACAGGGTAACAGATACGCAGTATTTT.

The rearrangement joins TRBV5-1 to TRBJ2-3, with 8 nucleotides matching TRBD2. The length of the CDR3 is 15 residues. Germline trimming cut 6 bases from V and 5 bases from J; bases unmatched to any gene: 11. Germline loops: CDR1 SGHRS, CDR2 YFSETQ. The CDR3 DNA reads as TGCGCCAGCACCATCGCGGGACTAGTGGGAGATACGCAGTATTTT. The encoded protein is CASTIAGLVGDTQYF.

This clone was counted between two and nine times. The V and J genes are TRBV6-5 and TRBJ1-2; perhaps TRBD1 as D (5 bases). Germline V gene data show CDR1 as MNHEY and CDR2 as SVGAGI. The CDR3 covers 13 residues. V dropped 6 bases and J dropped 0 bases, with 8 bases sitting between them. CDR3 sequence reads: CASSPTANYGYTF. The CDR3, as DNA: TGTGCCAGCAGCCCGACAGCTAACTATGGCTACACCTTC.

The genes are TRBV19 and TRBJ2-3; 8 bases agree with TRBD2. Germline CDR1 LNHDA, CDR2 SQIVND (reference sequence). The CDR3 loop spans 17 amino acids. Trimming cost V 8 bases and J 2 bases; bases outside gene matches: 15. The CDR3 reads CASRGIDGGALTDTQYF. The CDR3 DNA reads as TGTGCCAGTCGGGGTATCGACGGGGGGGCACTCACAGATACGCAGTATTTT.

The gene calls are TRBV7-2 and TRBJ1-3; tentative D call: TRBD1 (6 bases). V was clipped by 3 bases and J by 0 bases, with 9 bases between them. CDR3 size: 15 residues. Germline values: CDR1 SGHTA, CDR2 FQGNSA. The CDR3 loop reads CASSLNRASGNTIYF. The CDR3 nucleotides are TGTGCCAGCAGCTTGAACAGGGCCTCTGGAAACACCATATATTTT.

The chain is built from TRBV29-1 and TRBJ1-2; 7 bases agree with TRBD1. CDR1 and CDR2 from the germline V gene are SQVTM and ANQGSEA. This CDR3 contains 15 residues. The J segment lost 3 bases and the V segment lost 6 bases, leaving 13 bases of the junction unmatched. The CDR3 DNA follows: TGCAGCGTGGGGGGCGTAGGGGGCGAGGACTATGGCTACACCTTC. Protein sequence: CSVGGVGGEDYGYTF.

This chain links TRBV18 with TRBJ1-4; D not certain. In germline, CDR1 is KGHSH, CDR2 LQKENI. CDR3 length equals 15 residues. V lost 4 bases and J 6 bases, leaving 15 bases between the germline ends. CDR3 loop: CASSLKDGPYEKLFF. Here the CDR3 DNA reads TGTGCCAGCTCACTTAAAGACGGCCCTTATGAAAAACTGTTTTTT.

The V gene is TRBV11-2, the J gene TRBJ1-3; TRBD1 is a possible D gene (5 bases). The CDR3 contains 16 residues. V lost 6 bases and J lost 0, with 15 bases in between. Germline V gene lookup returns CDR1 SGHAT and CDR2 FQNNGV. CDR3 DNA: TGTGCCAGCAGGGAGACAGAGAACCTCTCTGGAAACACCATATATTTT. Protein: CASRETENLSGNTIYF. The entire variable domain, with the rest obtained from reference TRBV11-2 and TRBJ1-3, is as follows: EAGVAQSPRYKIIEKRQSVAFWCNPISGHATLYWYQQILGQGPKLLIQFQNNGVVDDSQLPKDRFSAERLKGVDSTLKIQPAKLEDSAVYLCASRETENLSGNTIYFGEGSWLTVV.

V and J are TRBV13 and TRBJ2-4, with 8 bases that match TRBD2. Germline V gene sequence: CDR1 PRHDT, CDR2 FYEKMQ (reference sequence). V trimming: 4 bases; J trimming: 6 bases; junction bases outside the gene matches: 5. This CDR3 region has 14 residues. The CDR3 sequence: CASSSLAGGNIQYF. CDR3 bases: TGTGCCAGCAGCTCGCTCGCGGGGGGAAACATTCAGTACTTC.

The chain couples TRBV6-5 to TRBJ1-1; D is undetermined. This CDR3 has 15 residues. Germline lookup yields CDR1 MNHEY and CDR2 SVGAGI. V was clipped by 0 bases and J by 3 bases, with 11 bases between them. The CDR3 loop is CASSYSWRADTEAFF. CDR3 in DNA: TGTGCCAGCAGTTACTCTTGGAGGGCGGACACTGAAGCTTTCTTT.

The CDR3 DNA is TGTGCCAGCAGCGTTTCCCCAGGGTCCTATGGCTACACCTTC. Translated: CASSVSPGSYGYTF. The chain recombines TRBV9 with TRBJ1-2; a possible D gene is TRBD1 (5 bases). The CDR3 is 14 amino acids. The germline CDR1 and CDR2 sequences are SGDLS and YYNGEE. Trimming stripped 2 bases from V and 4 bases from J, with 12 bases between.

This chain uses TRBV29-1 with TRBJ2-1, with D tentatively TRBD2 (5 bases). V dropped 5 bases and J dropped 7 bases, with 15 bases sitting between them. Per the germline V gene, CDR1 is SQVTM and CDR2 is ANQGSEA. The CDR3 consists of 13 residues. CDR3 loop: CSVQKLRVNEQFF. Here the CDR3 DNA reads TGCAGCGTTCAAAAGTTGAGGGTAAATGAGCAGTTCTTC.

The chain uses TRBV11-2 and TRBJ1-2, with 9 bases matching TRBD1. The V gene end was trimmed by 1 base and the J gene end by 8 bases; junction bases not matched to a gene: 5. This CDR3 has 14 amino acids. From germline, CDR1 is SGHAT and CDR2 FQNNGV. The CDR3 spells CASSLGGTGRGYTF. CDR3 nucleotides: TGTGCCAGCAGCTTAGGGGGGACAGGGAGAGGCTACACCTTC.

V is TRBV2 and J is TRBJ1-2; D may be TRBD1 (5 bases). The ends were cut back, 6 bases at V and 6 bases at J, with 29 bases in the middle. The germline V gene encodes CDR1 SNHLY and CDR2 FYNNEI. The CDR3 consists of 18 residues. For the CDR3, the DNA is TGTGCCAGCAGCACCCCCCGGGGCCAAACGGAACCCTTTAATGGCTACACCTTC. This codes for CASSTPRGQTEPFNGYTF.

V is TRBV5-1 and J is TRBJ2-3; 8 bases match TRBD2. Unmatched junction bases numbered 5, after V lost 0 bases and J lost 2 bases. This CDR3 contains 16 residues. Germline CDR1 and CDR2: SGHRS and YFSETQ. CDR3 residues: CASSLGSGVNTDTQYF. CDR3 DNA sequence: TGCGCCAGCAGCTTGGGTAGCGGGGTGAACACAGATACGCAGTATTTT.

This clone was picked up many times. V gene TRBV18 combines with J gene TRBJ2-7, with no clear D. The V end lost 2 bases, the J end lost 3 bases, and 11 bases lay between the germline ends. The CDR3 has 14 amino acids. CDR1 is KGHSH and CDR2 is LQKENI in the germline V gene. The CDR3: CASSPGLSGYEQYF. Here the CDR3 DNA reads TGTGCCAGCTCACCAGGGTTGTCGGGCTACGAGCAGTACTTC.

J is TRBJ2-1 and V is TRBV29-1, with TRBD1 matching 9 bases. V dropped 5 bases and J dropped 7; count of bases not matched to a gene: 3. The CDR3 is made up of 12 amino acids. Germline loops: CDR1 SQVTM, CDR2 ANQGSEA. Here the CDR3 reads CSVSGQGNEQFF. CDR3 DNA: TGCAGCGTTTCAGGACAGGGGAATGAGCAGTTCTTC.

The rearrangement uses TRBV5-5 and TRBJ2-7, with TRBD1 matching 8 bases. Germline trimming cut 6 bases from V and 3 bases from J; bases unmatched to any gene: 11. The CDR3 is 15 residues long. The V gene's germline CDR1 is SGHKS and CDR2 YYEKEE (reference sequence). The CDR3 DNA reads as TGTGCCAGCACCTTAGGGACAGGATCCCTCTACGAGCAGTACTTC. Its translation: CASTLGTGSLYEQYF.